The 27 T cell receptor beta chains in this list originate from one sample, sequenced in a study of technical replicates of blood from a handful of donors. Profiling relied on immunoSEQ multiplex PCR, and the TCRdb table lists in-frame clones only, not all of them. The sample has roughly 64,000 clones; 86% are singletons. Material: PBMCs. The receptors here all came from a human donor in good health. Some clones in this sample may be carry-over from other donors' samples.

CDR3 bases: TGTGCCACCAGTGGCGGGAGAGGAGGGAATGAGCAGTTCTTC. The encoded protein is CATSGGRGGNEQFF. The genes are TRBV15 and TRBJ2-1; TRBD2 matches 7 bases. The CDR3 is made up of 14 amino acids. Germline V gene data show CDR1 as LNHNV and CDR2 as YYDKDF (reference sequence). Trimming cost V 6 bases and J 7 bases; bases outside gene matches: 9. Together with reference TRBV15 and TRBJ2-1, the CDR3 gives the full variable domain: DAMVIQNPRYQVTQFGKPVTLSCSQTLNHNVMYWYQQKSSQAPKLLFHYYDKDFNNEADTPDNFQSRRPNTSFCFLDIRSPGLGDTAMYLCATSGGRGGNEQFFGPGTRLTVL.

The genes are TRBV2 and TRBJ1-1; D is perhaps TRBD1 (5 bases). CDR1 and CDR2 (germline): SNHLY, FYNNEI. This CDR3 region has 13 residues. The V end was cut by 9 bases, the J end by 5 bases, with 16 bases between. DNA of the CDR3: TGTGCCAGTACTACAGGACGAGAGACTGAAGCTTTCTTT. The encoded protein is CASTTGRETEAFF.

The V and J genes are TRBV9 and TRBJ2-1; no clear D gene. The V gene lost 0 bases and the J gene lost 4 bases, with 14 bases spanning the gap. The CDR3 consists of 16 residues. Germline CDR1 is SGDLS and CDR2 is YYNGEE. The chain's CDR3 is CASSVGPMNGYNEQFF. CDR3 nucleotides: TGTGCCAGCAGCGTAGGCCCCATGAACGGGTACAATGAGCAGTTCTTC.

The rearrangement joins TRBV4-1 to TRBJ1-2, with a tentative D call TRBD1 (6 bases). This CDR3 region has 15 residues. Germline lookup yields CDR1 MGHRA and CDR2 YSYEKL. V gave up 0 bases and J gave up 3 bases, with 11 bases separating them. The CDR3 nucleotides are TGCGCCAGCAGCCAAGAACAGGGCAGCTACTATGGCTACACCTTC. Protein: CASSQEQGSYYGYTF.

The chain employs TRBV7-6 and TRBJ1-5; 9 positions agree with TRBD1. The CDR3 covers 15 residues. The trim removed 4 bases at V and 7 bases at J, leaving 8 bases unmatched. Germline V gene sequence: CDR1 SGHVS, CDR2 FNYEAQ. The CDR3 is CASSSIRDREQPQHF. The CDR3 DNA follows: TGTGCCAGCAGCTCGATCCGGGACAGGGAACAGCCCCAGCATTTT.

The chain couples TRBV6-1 to TRBJ2-7; D is unclear. CDR1 is MNHNS and CDR2 is SASEGT in the germline V gene. V lost 3 bases to trimming and J lost 4 bases, with 7 bases between them. The CDR3 is made up of 12 amino acids. The CDR3 DNA sequence: TGTGCCAGCAGTGACTATCCGTACGAGCAGTACTTC. Residues: CASSDYPYEQYF.

The chain couples TRBV5-1 to TRBJ2-3, with 11 bases fitting TRBD2. The length of the CDR3 is 17 residues. Per germline, CDR1 SGHRS and CDR2 YFSETQ. Trimming cost V 0 bases and J 6 bases; bases outside gene matches: 9. The CDR3 loop reads CASSLAGTSGPPDTQYF. The CDR3 DNA is TGCGCCAGCAGCTTGGCCGGGACTAGCGGACCCCCGGATACGCAGTATTTT.

V gene TRBV10-1 combines with J gene TRBJ2-7; maybe TRBD2 (7 bases). CDR1 and CDR2 from the germline V gene are WNHNN and SYGVQD (reference sequence). The V end was cut by 2 bases, the J end by 2 bases, with 16 bases between. This CDR3 has 16 residues. The CDR3 sequence is CASSEIGGEVTYEQYF. The CDR3, as DNA: TGCGCCAGCAGTGAGATAGGGGGGGAGGTAACCTACGAGCAGTACTTC.

The chain carries TRBV7-3 and TRBJ2-2, with 7 nucleotides matching TRBD1. This CDR3 has 15 residues. Unmatched junction bases numbered 3, after V lost 1 base and J lost 4 bases. Germline lookup yields CDR1 SGHTA and CDR2 FQGTGA. CDR3 in DNA: TGTGCCAGCAGCTTAAACAGGGGCGGCACCGGGGAGCTGTTTTTT. Translating it yields CASSLNRGGTGELFF.

This chain joins TRBV27 and TRBJ2-7, with D possibly matching TRBD2 (5 bases). Germline V lookup: CDR1 MNHEY, CDR2 SMNVEV (reference sequence). With 3 bases removed from V and 2 bases from J, the gap between germline ends came to 11 bases. The CDR3 contains 14 residues. The CDR3 nucleotides are TGTGCCAGCAGTTTTAGTAGCGCCACCTACGAGCAGTACTTC. This encodes CASSFSSATYEQYF.

This chain uses TRBV5-4 with TRBJ2-3; 13 positions match TRBD2. The CDR3 runs 16 residues. The J segment lost 1 base and the V segment lost 4 bases, leaving 3 bases of the junction unmatched. Germline assignment: CDR1 SGHNT and CDR2 YYREEE (reference sequence). The CDR3 spells CASSPGTSGGTDTQYF. CDR3 sequence (DNA): TGTGCCAGCAGCCCAGGGACTAGCGGGGGCACAGATACGCAGTATTTT.

The chain carries TRBV5-6 and TRBJ1-2; maybe TRBD1 (5 bases). Per germline, CDR1 SGHDT and CDR2 YYEEEE. Trimming stripped 0 bases from V and 0 bases from J, with 12 bases between. CDR3 length: 16 residues. The CDR3 loop is CASSLGGRTTNYGYTF. CDR3 sequence (DNA): TGTGCCAGCAGCTTGGGGGGCAGGACGACTAACTATGGCTACACCTTC.

This CDR3 reads CSVGQKFEAFF. The CDR3 bases are TGCAGCGTTGGACAGAAATTTGAAGCTTTCTTT. V and J are TRBV29-1 and TRBJ1-1; D is perhaps TRBD1 (5 bases). This CDR3 contains 11 residues. Germline loops: CDR1 SQVTM, CDR2 ANQGSEA. V lost 4 bases, J lost 7 bases, and 10 bases lay in between.

J is TRBJ2-3 and V is TRBV2; 13 positions match TRBD2. V dropped 10 bases and J dropped 5; count of bases not matched to a gene: 9. From germline, CDR1 is SNHLY and CDR2 FYNNEI. CDR3 length: 15 amino acids. The CDR3 nucleotides read TGTGCCACCTCAAAGGGACTAGCGGGGCAAGATACGCAGTATTTT. Its translation is CATSKGLAGQDTQYF.

CDR3 DNA: TGTGCCAGCAGCTTAGGGAGGACTAGCGGGATAGAGACCCAGACCCAGTACTTC. It is translated as CASSLGRTSGIETQTQYF. This chain joins TRBV7-9 and TRBJ2-5, with TRBD2 matching over 12 bases. In germline, CDR1 is SEHNR, CDR2 FQNEAQ (reference sequence). The CDR3 contains 18 residues. The V and J ends lost 1 base and 6 bases, in that order; junction bases with no gene match: 12.

The chain employs TRBV27 and TRBJ1-2; D may be TRBD1 (5 bases). Germline assignment: CDR1 MNHEY and CDR2 SMNVEV (reference sequence). This CDR3 contains 14 residues. Trimming left V 1 base short and J 3 bases short, with 9 bases between. CDR3 bases: TGTGCCAGCAGTTTATGGGGGGGAGACTATGGCTACACCTTC. Residues: CASSLWGGDYGYTF.

This chain connects TRBV7-9 to TRBJ2-1; D is uncertain. CDR1 and CDR2 (germline): SEHNR, FQNEAQ (reference sequence). CDR3 length: 15 amino acids. V was shortened by 1 base and J by 0 bases, with 7 bases between the two germline ends. The CDR3 coding sequence is TGTGCCAGCAGCTTAGTCCCCAGCTCCTACAATGAGCAGTTCTTC. It translates to CASSLVPSSYNEQFF.

The chain has TRBV12-5 and TRBJ1-1, with D possibly being TRBD1 (5 bases). The CDR3 runs 17 residues. The germline V gene has CDR1 LGHNT and CDR2 FRNRAP. The V end lost 2 bases, the J end lost 1 base, and 17 bases lay between the germline ends. The CDR3 sequence: CASGLTESWQGNTEAFF. The DNA for the CDR3 is TGTGCTAGTGGTTTGACCGAAAGTTGGCAGGGGAACACTGAAGCTTTCTTT.

The rearrangement links TRBV5-1 to TRBJ2-3, with 10 positions matching TRBD2. The CDR3 has 15 residues. V gave up 2 bases and J gave up 4 bases; unmatched junction bases: 4. CDR1 and CDR2 from the germline V gene are SGHRS and YFSETQ. The CDR3 nucleotides read TGCGCCAGCAGCTTAACTAGCGGGACGGCAGATACGCAGTATTTT. This codes for CASSLTSGTADTQYF.

V gene TRBV4-1 combines with J gene TRBJ1-2; 8 nucleotides align to TRBD1. Germline V gene lookup returns CDR1 MGHRA and CDR2 YSYEKL. J was trimmed by 2 bases and V by 6 bases; bases with no gene match: 8. This CDR3 spans 15 amino acids. The CDR3 DNA is TGCGCCAGCAGACCGGACAGGGAGAAGAACTATGGCTACACCTTC. This gives the protein CASRPDREKNYGYTF.

The V and J genes are TRBV4-3 and TRBJ2-6, with 7 bases lining up with TRBD1. CDR1 is LGHNA, CDR2 YSLEER, per germline. Germline trimming cut 3 bases from V and 2 bases from J; bases unmatched to any gene: 7. The CDR3 consists of 17 residues. For the CDR3, the DNA is TGCGCCAGCAGCCAGACCTACAGGGGAGCTGGGGCCAACGTCCTGACTTTC. Translating it yields CASSQTYRGAGANVLTF.

J is TRBJ2-1 and V is TRBV15; tentatively, D is TRBD1 (6 bases). The V and J ends lost 1 base and 9 bases respectively, with 13 bases between them. This CDR3 spans 14 amino acids. The germline gives CDR1 LNHNV, CDR2 YYDKDF (reference sequence). CDR3 residues: CATSRGGPLGEQFF. In DNA, the CDR3 is TGTGCCACCAGCAGAGGGGGGCCTTTAGGTGAGCAGTTCTTC.

The rearrangement links TRBV10-3 to TRBJ1-2; D is perhaps TRBD1 (5 bases). V lost 6 bases and J 3 bases, leaving 14 bases between the germline ends. Germline assignment: CDR1 ENHRY and CDR2 SYGVKD. The CDR3 spans 14 residues. This CDR3 reads CAIRDYGGDYGYTF. As DNA, the CDR3 is TGTGCCATCAGGGATTACGGGGGGGACTATGGCTACACCTTC.

The genes are TRBV5-6 and TRBJ2-3, with 7 bases matching TRBD2. The junction had 14 bases not matched to a gene; V was cut back by 1 base and J by 3 bases. The CDR3 has 18 residues. Germline V gene data show CDR1 as SGHDT and CDR2 as YYEEEE. The CDR3 DNA follows: TGTGCCAGCAGCTTGAGGATACTAGCGCGAGGGAGGACAGATACGCAGTATTTT. Translating gives CASSLRILARGRTDTQYF.

This clone was found once. The CDR3 DNA follows: TGTGCCAGCAGCACCAGGGGGGCTAATAATTCACCCCTCCACTTT. Protein: CASSTRGANNSPLHF. The chain has TRBV13 and TRBJ1-6, with 7 positions matching TRBD1. J was trimmed by 5 bases and V by 5 bases; bases with no gene match: 6. The germline V gene encodes CDR1 PRHDT and CDR2 FYEKMQ (reference sequence). The CDR3 totals 15 residues.

The J gene is TRBJ1-1, the V gene TRBV2; D not resolved. V dropped 7 bases and J dropped 1 base, with 7 bases sitting between them. In germline, CDR1 is SNHLY, CDR2 FYNNEI. The length of the CDR3 is 12 residues. The chain's CDR3 is CASTLGNTEAFF. Written as DNA, the CDR3 is TGTGCCAGCACCCTCGGGAACACTGAAGCTTTCTTT.

The chain carries TRBV7-8 and TRBJ2-5, with TRBD2 matching 10 bases. With V trimmed by 5 bases and J by 9 bases, 15 bases remained unmatched. Germline V gene sequence: CDR1 SGHVS, CDR2 FQNEAQ. The CDR3 contains 16 residues. Written as DNA, the CDR3 is TGTGCCAGCAGCCTCCACCTAGCGGGGGCCATATCTTCCCAGTACTTC. Its protein product is CASSLHLAGAISSQYF.